This record concerns one TCR beta chain sequence. Its antigen is unidentified. The data originate from a study of Ad26.COV2.S vaccination and SARS-CoV-2 variants. Study context: A COV1001 Ad26.COV2.S trial-arm participant provided the sample. The study gave Ad26.COV2.S intramuscularly, once or twice 56 days apart.

Treatment of the sample: about 20 received Ad26.COV2.S at low or high dose, single or two shots; 5 received placebo; per-sample allocation not given. Sampling was performed 63 days after the first vaccine or placebo injection. The vaccine delivered Wuhan-strain SARS-CoV-2 spike through an Ad26 vector. Study-wide results and caveats: The TCR breadth and depth analyses may have understated or missed part of the total T cell responses.

The repertoire was sequenced with immunoSEQ multiplex PCR; TCRdb's copy has only in-frame clones and lacks some. This sample yields approximately 350,000 clones, of which 87% are seen a single time; around 3.7% belongs to the top ten. Trimming took 4 bases from V and 1 from J, leaving 12 bases between them. The CDR3 totals 15 residues. Germline CDR1 reads MNHEY; CDR2 reads SVGAGI. J is TRBJ2-3 and V is TRBV6-5; D gene unclear. The sequence was obtained from a person aged 18-65 years who received the Ad26.COV2.S COVID-19 vaccine or a placebo. The sample here was peripheral blood, taken in a trial of Ad26.COV2.S vaccine versus placebo. This CDR3 reads CASSSARPGTDTQYF. The CDR3 region has the DNA TGTGCCAGCAGTTCCGCCCGGCCTGGCACAGATACGCAGTATTTT.